The rows below give T cell receptor beta chains drawn from one sample of a study of shared clonotypes between healthy human individuals. Measured with immunoSEQ multiplex PCR; TCRdb has only the in-frame clones, and not every one. The sample shows millions of clones, approximately 92% of them seen only once. Sample: naive CD4+ T cells sorted from blood. The receptors shown here come from a young man in good health. CDR3s include the opening cysteine and the closing phenylalanine or tryptophan. The D gene is left open where the match is weak. Clone size is not always given. Where it is, it says once, few, many or a class for expanded clones.

abundance: few; j_gene: TRBJ1-1; v_gene: TRBV5-4; d_gene: NA; len: 14; CDR3nt: TGTGCCAGTAGCTTGGAGAGCACGTCCACTGAAGCTTTCTTT; CDR3aa: CASSLESTSTEAFF
abundance: NA; j_gene: TRBJ2-7; v_gene: TRBV9; d_gene: TRBD2; len: 16; CDR3nt: TGTGCCAGCAGCGTAACGGCCGGGGAGGGCTCCTACGAGCAGTACTTC; CDR3aa: CASSVTAGEGSYEQYF
abundance: NA; j_gene: TRBJ2-1; v_gene: TRBV29-1; d_gene: NA; len: 13; CDR3nt: TGCAGCGTTCTCCCCCAGGGGCCCAATGAGCAGTTCTTC; CDR3aa: CSVLPQGPNEQFF
abundance: NA; j_gene: TRBJ2-7; v_gene: TRBV6-5; d_gene: NA; len: 16; CDR3nt: TGTGCCAGCAGTTACTCGAGGGCCTCCCTTGGGGGGGAGCAGTACTTC; CDR3aa: CASSYSRASLGGEQYF
abundance: NA; j_gene: TRBJ2-6; v_gene: TRBV19; d_gene: NA; len: 15; CDR3nt: TGTGCCAGTAGTATTTTAGGCTCTGGGGCCAACGTCCTGACTTTC; CDR3aa: CASSILGSGANVLTF
abundance: NA; j_gene: TRBJ2-1; v_gene: TRBV7-2; d_gene: NA; len: 18; CDR3nt: TGTGCCAGCAGCCAAGTGAATCTAGCGAGGTGGTCCTACAATGAGCAGTTCTTC; CDR3aa: CASSQVNLARWSYNEQFF
abundance: NA; j_gene: TRBJ1-1; v_gene: TRBV25-1; d_gene: NA; len: 14; CDR3nt: TGTGCCAGCAGTGCGGGACAAATGAACACTGAAGCTTTCTTT; CDR3aa: CASSAGQMNTEAFF
abundance: NA; j_gene: TRBJ1-3; v_gene: TRBV11-2; d_gene: TRBD1; len: 19; CDR3nt: TGTGCCAGCAGCTTAGATCCCCCGACAGGGCCTATCTCTGGAAACACCATATATTTT; CDR3aa: CASSLDPPTGPISGNTIYF
abundance: NA; j_gene: TRBJ1-3; v_gene: TRBV5-4; d_gene: TRBD1; len: 15; CDR3nt: TGTGCCAGCAGCTCAGGACAGGGGATTAGAAACACCATATATTTT; CDR3aa: CASSSGQGIRNTIYF
abundance: NA; j_gene: TRBJ1-6; v_gene: TRBV30; d_gene: NA; len: 15; CDR3nt: TGTGCCTGGAGTGTTCAGCGGGGGTGGAATTCACCCCTCCACTTT; CDR3aa: CAWSVQRGWNSPLHF
abundance: NA; j_gene: TRBJ1-4; v_gene: TRBV19; d_gene: NA; len: 14; CDR3nt: TGTGCCAGTAGTGGATACAGGGTTCTTGAAAAACTGTTTTTT; CDR3aa: CASSGYRVLEKLFF
abundance: NA; j_gene: TRBJ2-3; v_gene: TRBV5-1; d_gene: TRBD2; len: 15; CDR3nt: TGCGCCAGCAGCTTGGATCTAGCGGGAGGTGATACGCAGTATTTT; CDR3aa: CASSLDLAGGDTQYF
abundance: NA; j_gene: TRBJ2-5; v_gene: TRBV28; d_gene: TRBD1; len: 14; CDR3nt: TGTGCCAGCAGCCGAGGGGGCCCCTCTGAGACCCAGTACTTC; CDR3aa: CASSRGGPSETQYF
abundance: NA; j_gene: TRBJ2-1; v_gene: TRBV15; d_gene: NA; len: 16; CDR3nt: TGTGCCACCAGCAGATGGTTTAGCGGAGCCTACAATGAGCAGTTCTTC; CDR3aa: CATSRWFSGAYNEQFF
abundance: NA; j_gene: TRBJ2-5; v_gene: TRBV19; d_gene: TRBD2; len: 17; CDR3nt: TGTGCCAGTAGTGCGCTGCGGACTAGCGGGAGGAAAGAGACCCAGTACTTC; CDR3aa: CASSALRTSGRKETQYF
abundance: NA; j_gene: TRBJ2-7; v_gene: TRBV11-2; d_gene: NA; len: 15; CDR3nt: TGTGCCAGCAGCTTAGAAAGGGGCGACTCCTACGAGCAGTACTTC; CDR3aa: CASSLERGDSYEQYF
abundance: NA; j_gene: TRBJ2-7; v_gene: TRBV11-2; d_gene: NA; len: 12; CDR3nt: TGTGCCAGCAGCTTAGAGGGATACGAGCAGTACTTC; CDR3aa: CASSLEGYEQYF
abundance: NA; j_gene: TRBJ2-7; v_gene: TRBV23-1; d_gene: TRBD1; len: 16; CDR3nt: TGCGCCAGCGGACCTACCTCAGGGGGCCCGCGCTACGAGCAGTACTTC; CDR3aa: CASGPTSGGPRYEQYF
abundance: NA; j_gene: TRBJ1-5; v_gene: TRBV15; d_gene: NA; len: 14; CDR3nt: TGTGCCACCAGCAGAGAGTTCGGCAATCAGCCCCAGCATTTT; CDR3aa: CATSREFGNQPQHF
abundance: NA; j_gene: TRBJ2-7; v_gene: TRBV5-6; d_gene: TRBD2; len: 15; CDR3nt: TGTGCCAGCAGCTTGGATAGACTAGCGGGATCAGAGCAGTACTTC; CDR3aa: CASSLDRLAGSEQYF
abundance: NA; j_gene: TRBJ2-1; v_gene: TRBV5-1; d_gene: TRBD2; len: 15; CDR3nt: TGCGCCAGCAGCTTGGTTGGCGGGAGCGGGGATGAGCAGTTCTTC; CDR3aa: CASSLVGGSGDEQFF
abundance: once; j_gene: TRBJ2-2; v_gene: TRBV12-2; d_gene: NA; len: 17; CDR3nt: TGTGCAAGTCGATCTATCGAGAGCCAGGAGAACACCGGGGAGCTGTTTTTT; CDR3aa: CASRSIESQENTGELFF
abundance: NA; j_gene: TRBJ2-3; v_gene: TRBV2; d_gene: NA; len: 14; CDR3nt: TGTGCCACCCTCCAGGGGTGGGGCACAGATACGCAGTATTTT; CDR3aa: CATLQGWGTDTQYF
abundance: NA; j_gene: TRBJ1-2; v_gene: TRBV9; d_gene: TRBD1; len: 15; CDR3nt: TGTGCCAGCAGCCCCGAGACAGGGTTCTTCGATGGCTACACCTTC; CDR3aa: CASSPETGFFDGYTF
abundance: NA; j_gene: TRBJ1-3; v_gene: TRBV5-1; d_gene: NA; len: 14; CDR3nt: TGCGCCAGCAGCTTGGCAGAGTCTGGAAACACCATATATTTT; CDR3aa: CASSLAESGNTIYF
abundance: NA; j_gene: TRBJ2-7; v_gene: TRBV4-3; d_gene: NA; len: 16; CDR3nt: TGCGCCAGCAGCCCAACCCTCACAGGGACGGTCTACGAGCAGTACTTC; CDR3aa: CASSPTLTGTVYEQYF